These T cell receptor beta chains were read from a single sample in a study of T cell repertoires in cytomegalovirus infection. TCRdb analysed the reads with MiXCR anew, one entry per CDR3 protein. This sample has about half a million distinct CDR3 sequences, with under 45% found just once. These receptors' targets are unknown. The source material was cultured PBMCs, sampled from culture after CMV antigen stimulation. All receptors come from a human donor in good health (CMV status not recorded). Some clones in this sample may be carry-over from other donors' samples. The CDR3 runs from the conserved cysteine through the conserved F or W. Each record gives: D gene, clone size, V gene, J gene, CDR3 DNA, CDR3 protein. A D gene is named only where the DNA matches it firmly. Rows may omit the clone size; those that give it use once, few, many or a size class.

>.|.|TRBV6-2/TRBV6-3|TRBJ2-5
TGTGCCAGCAGTTACTCGATTCTAGCGCCCCGGGAGACCCAGTACTTC
CASSYSILAPRETQYF
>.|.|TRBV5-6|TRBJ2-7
TGTGCCAGCAGCTCGAGGACCGACTCCTACGAGCAGTACTTC
CASSSRTDSYEQYF
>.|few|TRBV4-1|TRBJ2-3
TGCGCCAGCAGCCAAGTAGGCGGGGCCCCTGGGGGTACGCAGTATTTT
CASSQVGGAPGGTQYF
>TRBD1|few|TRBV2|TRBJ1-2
TGTGCCAGCAGTACCGGGACAGGGGTATTTTTGGCTGGCTACACCTTC
CASSTGTGVFLAGYTF
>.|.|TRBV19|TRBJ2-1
TGTGCCAGTAGTATATCCAGCTGGGATGAGCAGTTCTTC
CASSISSWDEQFF
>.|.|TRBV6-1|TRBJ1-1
TGTGCCAGCGACGGTTATGGGGACACTGAAGCTTTCTTT
CASDGYGDTEAFF
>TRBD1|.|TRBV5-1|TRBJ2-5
TGCGCCAGCACCACAGGGGGCGGTCAGACCCAGTACTTC
CASTTGGGQTQYF
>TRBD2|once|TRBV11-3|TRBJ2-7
TGTGCCAGCAGCTCGAGTAGCGGGATCGCCTACGAGCAGTACTTC
CASSSSSGIAYEQYF
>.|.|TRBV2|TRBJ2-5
TGTGCCAGCAGTGGAGTCCGACAAGAGACCCAGTACTTC
CASSGVRQETQYF
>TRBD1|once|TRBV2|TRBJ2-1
TGTGCCAGCGTACTAGACAGGGGGGCGCTAACCAATGAGCAGTTCTTC
CASVLDRGALTNEQFF
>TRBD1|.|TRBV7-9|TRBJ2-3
TGTGCCAGCAGCCGGGACAGGAAGAGCACAGATACGCAGTATTTT
CASSRDRKSTDTQYF
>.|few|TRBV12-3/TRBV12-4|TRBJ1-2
TGTGCCAGCAGTTTAGGGGCCGGAGGATATTCTGGCTACACCTTC
CASSLGAGGYSGYTF
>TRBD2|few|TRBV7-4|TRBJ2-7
TGTGCCAGCAGCTTAGCCGGAGGGTCTAGCGGGGCCTACGAGCAGTACTTC
CASSLAGGSSGAYEQYF
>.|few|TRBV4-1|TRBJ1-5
TGCGCCAGCAGCCCTTACGAAAAGGGTCCCGATCAGCCCCAGCATTTT
CASSPYEKGPDQPQHF
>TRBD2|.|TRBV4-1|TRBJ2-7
TGCGCCAGCAGCCAAGAGCCTGGACTAGTTTTCCACGAGCAGTACTTC
CASSQEPGLVFHEQYF
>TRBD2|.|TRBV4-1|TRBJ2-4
TGCGCCAGCAGCCAAGAAGCCCGGCCTAGCGGGAGGGTCATTCAGTACTTC
CASSQEARPSGRVIQYF
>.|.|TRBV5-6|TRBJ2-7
TGTGCCAGCAGGAGGAGGGCTTCCCACGAGCAGTACTTC
CASRRRASHEQYF
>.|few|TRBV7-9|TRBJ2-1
TGTGCCAGCAGCTCCGCCAACAATGAGCAGTTCTTC
CASSSANNEQFF
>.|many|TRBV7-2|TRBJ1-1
TGTGCCAGCAGCTTAGGAGCTAGGGGAACTGAAGCTTTCTTT
CASSLGARGTEAFF
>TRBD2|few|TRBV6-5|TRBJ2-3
TGTGCCAGCCGCGCCCCGACGGGGCGGGAGGAACAAGATACGCAGTATTTT
CASRAPTGREEQDTQYF
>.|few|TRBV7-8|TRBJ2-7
TGTGCCAGCAGCCCCAGCATACAGTACGAGCAGTACTTC
CASSPSIQYEQYF
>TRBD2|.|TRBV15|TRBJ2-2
TGTGCCACCGTCCCGGGACTAGCGTCTGGGGAGCTGTTTTTT
CATVPGLASGELFF
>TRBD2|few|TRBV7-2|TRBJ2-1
TGTGCCAGCAGCTCCCTAGCGGGCTCCTACAATGAGCAGTTCTTC
CASSSLAGSYNEQFF
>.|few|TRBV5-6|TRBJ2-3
TGTGCCAGCAGCCCGACAGCTAGGAAGGGCACAGATACGCAGTATTTT
CASSPTARKGTDTQYF
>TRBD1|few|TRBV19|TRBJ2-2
TGTGCCAGTAGTACCTGGGACAGGGCCACCGGGGAGCTGTTTTTT
CASSTWDRATGELFF
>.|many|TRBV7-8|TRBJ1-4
TGTGCCAGCAGCCTGTGGACAGCCTACGATGAAAAGTTGTTTTTT
CASSLWTAYDEKLFF
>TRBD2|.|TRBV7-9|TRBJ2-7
TGTGCCAGCAGCTTAGGGGCGGGGAGGGGCGAGCAGTACTTC
CASSLGAGRGEQYF
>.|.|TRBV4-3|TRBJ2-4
TGCGCCAGCAGCCAATTTACAGGGAAGTCAACCAAAAACATTCAGTACTTC
CASSQFTGKSTKNIQYF
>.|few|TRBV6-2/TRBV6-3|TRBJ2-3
TGTGCCAGCAGTTACCAGGGGTCCACAGATACGCAGTATTTT
CASSYQGSTDTQYF
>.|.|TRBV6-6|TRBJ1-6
TGTGCCAGCAGTTACGCGGAGGGTGACTCACCCCTCCACTTT
CASSYAEGDSPLHF
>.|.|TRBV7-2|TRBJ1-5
TGTGCCAGCAGCTTCCTCGGACTAACCCAGCATTTT
CASSFLGLTQHF
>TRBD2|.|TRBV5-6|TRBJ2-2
TGTGCCAGCAGCTTGGTCCTAGCGGGGCCTAACACCGGGGAGCTGTTTTTT
CASSLVLAGPNTGELFF
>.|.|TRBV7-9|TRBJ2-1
TGTGCCGCACAACAGGGATATGAGCAGTTCTTC
CAAQQGYEQFF
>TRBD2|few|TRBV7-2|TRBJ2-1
TGTGCCAGCAGCTTACTAGCGGGAACATCCTACAATGAGCAGTTCTTC
CASSLLAGTSYNEQFF
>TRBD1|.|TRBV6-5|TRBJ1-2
TGTGCCAGCATTAGCACCGGGACAGGGGGCGCGAGGGGCTACACCTTC
CASISTGTGGARGYTF
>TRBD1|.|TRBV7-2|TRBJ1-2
TGTGCCAGCAGCTTAGCCGAGACAGGGGGCAACTATGGCTACACCTTC
CASSLAETGGNYGYTF
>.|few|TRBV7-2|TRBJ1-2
TGTGCCAGCAGCGTCTGGACGGCTCGATATGGCTACACCTTC
CASSVWTARYGYTF
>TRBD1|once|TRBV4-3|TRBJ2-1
TGCGCCAGCAGCCGAGCGGGACAGGGGGCCCGAGAGCAGTTCTTC
CASSRAGQGAREQFF
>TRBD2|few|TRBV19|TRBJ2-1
TGTGCCAGTAAGATGGGCGGGAGTGTGTGGCAGTTCTTC
CASKMGGSVWQFF
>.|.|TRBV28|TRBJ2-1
TGTGCCAGCAGTTCCGGTTTTCACTACAATGAGCAGTTCTTC
CASSSGFHYNEQFF
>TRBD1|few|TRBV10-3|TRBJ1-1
TGTGCCATCGCCCCGGGACAGGGTGGCACTGAAGCTTTCTTT
CAIAPGQGGTEAFF
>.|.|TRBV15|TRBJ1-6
TGTGCCACCAGCAGAGATACCGAACTTTCACCCCTCCACTTT
CATSRDTELSPLHF